This T cell receptor beta chain was profiled in a study of CD8 T cells in Susac syndrome. In contrast to the negatively isolated CD8+ and CD4+ T cells, TEMRA cells were FACS-enriched. Roughly 0.45 to 1 ug RNA was reverse transcribed with random hexamers. TCRdb called the immunoSEQ multiplex PCR reads again in MiXCR, with one record for every CDR3 protein. This sample has tens of thousands of distinct CDR3 sequences, with 93% found just once. The CDR3 is 13 amino acids. Trimming took off 6 bases at V and 0 bases at J, with 7 bases between the two ends. Per the germline V gene, CDR1 is MNHEY and CDR2 is SVGEGT.

The receptor's source is a human donor with Susac syndrome. Sequenced sample: CD4+ T cells from PBMCs. The gene calls are TRBV6-2 or TRBV6-3 and TRBJ2-3; D remains unclear. The CDR3 reads CASRMISTDTQYF. CDR3 DNA: TGTGCCAGCAGGATGATTAGCACAGATACGCAGTATTTT.